The 13 T cell receptor beta chains presented below share a single source sample, sequenced in a study of T cells in Graves' hyperthyroidism and ophthalmopathy. TCR beta CDR3 region amplification was performed from RNA transcripts. The primer set for the first-round RT-PCR of the TCR CDR3 was HTBI. TCRdb re-analysed the multiplex PCR reads in MiXCR, keeping a single row per CDR3 protein. The profile shows hundreds of thousands of distinct CDR3 sequences, about 38% of them singletons. Sequenced sample: blood. The receptors were gathered from a man between 18 and 35 years old with Graves' hyperthyroidism.

On this clonotype: Given a much more abundant clone one base away, this may be a read error. This chain links TRBV11-2 with TRBJ2-5; D remains ambiguous. Germline V gene sequence: CDR1 SGHAT, CDR2 FQNNGV. This CDR3 is built from 15 residues. Trimming took 5 bases from V and 5 from J, leaving 18 bases between them. The CDR3 loop is CASSHPLGQGETQYF. The DNA of the CDR3 is TGTGCCAGCAGCCATCCCTTGGGCCAAGGGGAGACCCAGTACTTC. The full variable domain, with the rest looked up from reference TRBV11-2 and TRBJ2-5, is EAGVAQSPRYKIIEKRQSVAFWCNPISGHATLYWYQQILGQGPKLLIQFQNNGVVDDSQLPKDRFSAERLKGVDSTLKIQPAKLEDSAVYLCASSHPLGQGETQYFGPGTRLLVL.

The sample holds one count of this clonotype. With a much larger clone just one base away, this may be a read error. The chain is built from TRBV10-3 and TRBJ2-5; 9 bases align to TRBD2. V shed 6 bases and J 3 bases; nucleotides not matched to a gene: 2. The CDR3 has 13 residues. The V gene's germline CDR1 is ENHRY and CDR2 SYGVKD. The DNA of the CDR3 is TGTGCCATCAGCCGACTAGCGGAAGAGACCCAGTACTTC. It is translated as CAISRLAEETQYF.

This chain uses TRBV11-2 with TRBJ2-2; 11 nucleotides agree with TRBD2. CDR3 length equals 15 residues. With 6 bases clipped from V and 3 bases from J, the junction kept 3 bases outside the gene matches. Per the germline V gene, CDR1 is SGHAT and CDR2 is FQNNGV. The CDR3: CASRLLAGDTGELFF. The CDR3 bases are TGTGCCAGCAGGTTACTAGCGGGGGACACCGGGGAGCTGTTTTTT.

The rearrangement links TRBV5-1 to TRBJ1-4; a weak D match, TRBD1 (6 bases). CDR3 length: 17 amino acids. The V end lost 0 bases, the J end lost 5 bases, and 17 bases lay between the germline ends. Germline V gives CDR1 SGHRS, CDR2 YFSETQ. For the CDR3, the DNA is TGCGCCAGCAGCTTGGGGACCTGGGACACCCGGAATGAAAAACTGTTTTTT. Translating it yields CASSLGTWDTRNEKLFF. Full variable domain (rest looked up from reference TRBV5-1 and TRBJ1-4): KAGVTQTPRYLIKTRGQQVTLSCSPISGHRSVSWYQQTPGQGLQFLFEYFSETQRNKGNFPGRFSGRQFSNSRSEMNVSTLELGDSALYLCASSLGTWDTRNEKLFFGSGTQLSVL.

This chain connects TRBV7-2 to TRBJ2-7; 8 bases align to TRBD1. CDR3 size: 15 residues. Trimming cost V 2 bases and J 0 bases; bases outside gene matches: 3. The germline CDR1 and CDR2 sequences are SGHTA and FQGNSA. CDR3 coding DNA: TGTGCCAGCAGCTTAAGGACAGGGAGCTCCTACGAGCAGTACTTC. This gives the protein CASSLRTGSSYEQYF.

This clonotype has at least ten counts. A clone one base away is much larger, so this may be a read error. V gene TRBV7-2 combines with J gene TRBJ2-7, with no clear D. This CDR3 region has 11 residues. Germline V CDR1 and CDR2: SGHTA, FQGNSA. Between the trimmed V and J ends, which lost 1 base and 6 bases, there was a span of 4 bases. The CDR3 is CASSLDGEQYF. CDR3 DNA sequence: TGTGCCAGCAGCTTAGATGGCGAGCAGTACTTC. Combining the CDR3 with reference TRBV7-2 and TRBJ2-7 gives the whole variable domain GAGVSQSPSNKVTEKGKDVELRCDPISGHTALYWYRQSLGQGLEFLIYFQGNSAPDKSGLPSDRFSAERTGGSVSTLTIQRTQQEDSAVYLCASSLDGEQYFGPGTRLTVT.

This clonotype has more than one count but fewer than ten. The genes are TRBV19 and TRBJ1-2; perhaps TRBD1 as D (5 bases). Germline loops: CDR1 LNHDA, CDR2 SQIVND (reference sequence). The CDR3 covers 13 residues. V gave up 3 bases and J gave up 10 bases, with 15 bases separating them. CDR3 nucleotide sequence: TGTGCCAGTAGTATCACCGCCCAAGGGGACTACACCTTC. It codes for CASSITAQGDYTF.

To note about this clonotype: A read error may explain this, as a much larger clone is one base away. The genes are TRBV2 and TRBJ1-1; the D gene is possibly TRBD1 (5 bases). Trimming removed 8 bases at V and 3 bases at J, with 13 bases between. Germline CDR1 reads SNHLY; CDR2 reads FYNNEI. This CDR3 is 13 amino acids long. The CDR3 is CASGGLTDTEAFF. In nucleotides, the CDR3 is TGTGCCAGCGGGGGACTAACGGACACTGAAGCTTTCTTT.

This clonotype was counted many times. The chain has TRBV7-8 and TRBJ1-2; the D gene is possibly TRBD1 (5 bases). Trimming pared 4 bases from V and 4 bases from J, leaving 19 bases between. This CDR3 has 16 amino acids. Germline CDR1 SGHVS, CDR2 FQNEAQ. The CDR3 region is CASSSARGGGFYGYTF. The CDR3 DNA reads TGTGCCAGCAGCTCTGCCCGTGGGGGAGGCTTCTATGGCTACACCTTC.

The sample holds many counts of this clonotype. The chain carries TRBV10-2 and TRBJ1-4; D is undetermined. Looked up from germline, CDR1 is WSHSY and CDR2 is SAAADI. CDR3 size: 12 residues. V was trimmed by 6 bases and J by 7 bases, leaving 9 bases between them. The CDR3 is CASRADTEKLFF. CDR3 DNA: TGCGCCAGCAGAGCCGACACTGAAAAACTGTTTTTT.

With regard to this clonotype: A read error may produce the germline difference seen at one junction end. CDR3 sequence (DNA): TGTGCCAGCTGCTTGATCGGGGAGCTGTTTTTT. Its protein product is CASCLIGELFF. V and J are TRBV7-2 and TRBJ2-2; D remains unclear. This CDR3 has 11 residues. The germline gives CDR1 SGHTA, CDR2 FQGNSA. The whole variable domain, remainder taken from reference TRBV7-2 and TRBJ2-2, is GAGVSQSPSNKVTEKGKDVELRCDPISGHTALYWYRQSLGQGLEFLIYFQGNSAPDKSGLPSDRFSAERTGGSVSTLTIQRTQQEDSAVYLCASCLIGELFFGEGSRLTVL.

At least ten counts were recorded for this clonotype. This sequence joins TRBV15 and TRBJ1-1, with a weak D call TRBD1 (6 bases). V shed 5 bases and J shed 7 bases, with 11 bases lying between them. The germline V gene has CDR1 LNHNV and CDR2 YYDKDF (reference sequence). The CDR3 is made up of 12 amino acids. DNA of the CDR3: TGTGCCACCAGCGGGCTGGACAGTGAAGCTTTCTTT. It codes for CATSGLDSEAFF.

This clonotype was observed many times. V and J are TRBV29-1 and TRBJ2-2; unclear D gene. In germline, CDR1 is SQVTM, CDR2 ANQGSEA. The V and J ends lost 4 bases and 5 bases respectively, with 14 bases between them. The CDR3 is 14 amino acids. The CDR3 spells CSVAKAGRTGELFF. In DNA, the CDR3 is TGCAGCGTTGCAAAAGCAGGACGGACCGGGGAGCTGTTTTTT.